This entry lists 27 T cell receptor beta chains sequenced from one sample in a study of cytomegalovirus exposure and HLA in healthy donors. Primers included in the PCR were 60 Vbeta and 13 Jbeta primers. Here immunoSEQ multiplex PCR was the method, and the copy in TCRdb shows in-frame clones only, minus some. The data contain around 280,000 clones, about 90% of them singletons. The source material was PBMCs. The receptors here all came from a woman aged 18-29 years in good health and CMV-seronegative.

V is TRBV12-5 and J is TRBJ1-2; tentative D call: TRBD1 (6 bases). Germline loops: CDR1 LGHNT, CDR2 FRNRAP. Trimming pared 2 bases from V and 3 bases from J, leaving 7 bases between. CDR3 length equals 13 residues. The DNA for the CDR3 is TGTGCTAGTGGTTTGACAGGGTACTATGGCTACACCTTC. Its translation is CASGLTGYYGYTF.

This chain connects TRBV5-1 to TRBJ1-2; TRBD1 aligns across 7 bases. Germline lookup yields CDR1 SGHRS and CDR2 YFSETQ. This CDR3 spans 15 amino acids. After removal of 4 bases from V and 0 bases from J, the junction contained 6 bases not matched to a gene. CDR3 coding DNA: TGCGCCAGCAGCCCAGACGGGACAGCTAACTATGGCTACACCTTC. Amino acids: CASSPDGTANYGYTF.

The chain employs TRBV6-4 and TRBJ2-3, with TRBD2 identical over 10 bases. In germline, CDR1 is MRHNA, CDR2 SNTAGT. This CDR3 is built from 17 residues. V dropped 0 bases and J dropped 1; count of bases not matched to a gene: 4. The CDR3 loop is CASSDSASGGGTDTQYF. The CDR3 DNA sequence: TGTGCCAGCAGTGACTCGGCTAGCGGGGGAGGCACAGATACGCAGTATTTT.

The rearrangement joins TRBV2 to TRBJ1-5; weak D call: TRBD1 (6 bases). This CDR3 spans 15 amino acids. CDR1 and CDR2 from the germline V gene are SNHLY and FYNNEI. V dropped 6 bases and J dropped 4 bases, with 16 bases sitting between them. This chain's CDR3 is CASSARTDVNQPQHF. The CDR3 DNA reads TGTGCCAGCAGCGCTCGGACAGATGTTAATCAGCCCCAGCATTTT.

This rearrangement joins TRBV5-1 to TRBJ2-1, with a weak D call TRBD2 (5 bases). The V end was cut by 5 bases, the J end by 5 bases, with 17 bases between. Germline values: CDR1 SGHRS, CDR2 YFSETQ. The CDR3 length is 15 residues. The DNA of the CDR3 is TGCGCCAGCAGAGACTATCCCGAGGAGAACAATGAGCAGTTCTTC. Translating gives CASRDYPEENNEQFF. Combining the CDR3 with reference TRBV5-1 and TRBJ2-1 gives the whole variable domain KAGVTQTPRYLIKTRGQQVTLSCSPISGHRSVSWYQQTPGQGLQFLFEYFSETQRNKGNFPGRFSGRQFSNSRSEMNVSTLELGDSALYLCASRDYPEENNEQFFGPGTRLTVL.

The chain recombines TRBV2 with TRBJ1-1; TRBD1 is a possible D gene (6 bases). With 6 bases removed from V and 11 bases from J, the gap between germline ends came to 16 bases. The germline CDR1 and CDR2 sequences are SNHLY and FYNNEI. There are 12 residues in the CDR3. CDR3 region: CASSETQGWAFF. In nucleotides, the CDR3 is TGTGCCAGCAGCGAGACTCAGGGGTGGGCTTTCTTT.

The rearrangement uses TRBV27 and TRBJ1-5, with a tentative D call TRBD1 (5 bases). There are 15 residues in the CDR3. CDR1 MNHEY and CDR2 SMNVEV come from the germline V gene (reference sequence). Deletions cut 3 bases from V and 3 bases from J, with 12 bases between. The CDR3 loop is CASSFIWGDNQPQHF. The CDR3 DNA reads TGTGCCAGCAGTTTTATTTGGGGGGACAATCAGCCCCAGCATTTT.

The rearrangement uses TRBV27 and TRBJ1-1; 8 nucleotides line up with TRBD1. Germline V gene data show CDR1 as MNHEY and CDR2 as SMNVEV (reference sequence). The CDR3 contains 14 residues. V lost 10 bases and J lost 2; bases outside the gene matches: 9. DNA of the CDR3: TGTGCCATACTTCCGACAGGGGCTAACACTGAAGCTTTCTTT. Protein: CAILPTGANTEAFF.

This clone was observed a few times. The V call is TRBV29-1, the J call TRBJ1-1, with TRBD1 identical over 8 bases. The CDR3 length is 13 residues. Germline values: CDR1 SQVTM, CDR2 ANQGSEA. V lost 7 bases and J lost 1; bases outside the gene matches: 5. CDR3 nucleotide sequence: TGCAGCGCAGCCGACAGGGGGAACACTGAAGCTTTCTTT. It is translated as CSAADRGNTEAFF.

The chain has TRBV29-1 and TRBJ1-1; D unclear. There are 13 residues in the CDR3. The ends were cut back, 6 bases at V and 6 bases at J, with 17 bases in the middle. Germline V CDR1 and CDR2: SQVTM, ANQGSEA. In DNA, the CDR3 is TGCAGCGTCCCCTCTTGGCCCAACGCTGAAGCTTTCTTT. This gives the protein CSVPSWPNAEAFF.

The chain links TRBV6-6 to TRBJ2-1; D is possibly TRBD1 (7 bases). From germline, CDR1 is MNHNY and CDR2 SVGAGI (reference sequence). There are 15 residues in the CDR3. V lost 0 bases to trimming and J lost 6 bases, with 12 bases between them. CDR3 sequence (DNA): TGTGCCAGCAGTTACTCGGGGGGACAGACCAATGAGCAGTTCTTC. It translates to CASSYSGGQTNEQFF.

To note about this clone: The germline gene is not matched at one end of the junction; a read error may be the cause. The chain combines TRBV5-3 with TRBJ1-2; D not resolved. TRBV5-3 is an ORF for which the function is uncertain. This CDR3 is 9 amino acids long. CDR3 DNA sequence: TGTGCCAGAACAGACACCCCATCCTTC. Its translation is CARTDTPSF.

Worth noting for this clone: At one end, the junction sequence differs from germline, possibly due to a read error. V gene TRBV27 combines with J gene TRBJ1-5; tentative D call: TRBD1 (6 bases). Germline-derived CDR1 and CDR2 are MNHEY and SMNVEV (reference sequence). This CDR3 has 15 amino acids. For the CDR3, the DNA is TGTGCCAGCAGTCCCACAGGGCCGGGCAATCAGCCCCAGAATTTT. This sequence encodes CASSPTGPGNQPQNF.

The rearrangement links TRBV2 to TRBJ1-4; D unresolved. Per germline, CDR1 SNHLY and CDR2 FYNNEI. The length of the CDR3 is 13 residues. The V gene lost 3 bases and the J gene lost 7 bases, with 9 bases spanning the gap. DNA for the CDR3: TGTGCCAGCAGTGATATTCCGGGTGAAAAACTGTTTTTT. It is translated as CASSDIPGEKLFF.

This chain links TRBV6-1 with TRBJ2-3; D perhaps matches TRBD1 (6 bases). The CDR3 runs 15 residues. V shed 4 bases and J shed 0 bases, with 11 bases lying between them. Germline-derived CDR1 and CDR2 are MNHNS and SASEGT. The CDR3 here is CASSGGHTSTDTQYF. CDR3 DNA: TGTGCCAGCAGTGGGGGACATACCAGCACAGATACGCAGTATTTT.

The V call is TRBV7-8, the J call TRBJ2-7; 9 bases align to TRBD1. J gave up 3 bases and V 1 base, and 13 bases lay outside the gene matches. The CDR3 extends over 18 amino acids. Germline CDR1 SGHVS, CDR2 FQNEAQ. CDR3 bases: TGTGCCAGCAGCTTAGTCAGTCGACCCGGACAGGGGAGCTACGAGCAGTACTTC. This encodes CASSLVSRPGQGSYEQYF.

This clone was recorded only once. This chain links TRBV5-1 with TRBJ2-1; 9 bases are a match to TRBD1. The ends lost 1 base at V and 9 bases at J; junction bases unmatched: 8. The CDR3 loop spans 15 amino acids. CDR1 and CDR2 (germline): SGHRS, YFSETQ. The CDR3 loop is CASSLRDRVLGEQFF. CDR3 nucleotide sequence: TGCGCCAGCAGCTTGAGGGACAGGGTTTTGGGTGAGCAGTTCTTC.

This chain connects TRBV27 to TRBJ1-2; 9 nucleotides match TRBD1. Trimming removed 0 bases from V and 6 bases from J; junction bases left unmatched: 5. In germline, CDR1 is MNHEY, CDR2 SMNVEV (reference sequence). The CDR3 runs 15 residues. CDR3 region: CASSLSGDRVDGYTF. CDR3 bases: TGTGCCAGCAGTTTATCGGGGGACAGGGTTGATGGCTACACCTTC.

The J gene is TRBJ2-7, the V gene TRBV7-8, with TRBD2 matching 7 bases. Trimming took 0 bases from V and 5 from J; bases not matched to a gene: 1. CDR3 length equals 13 residues. CDR1 and CDR2 (germline): SGHVS, FQNEAQ. The CDR3 sequence is CASSLAGGNEQYF. The DNA of the CDR3 is TGTGCCAGCAGCTTAGCGGGGGGGAACGAGCAGTACTTC.

This clone was seen just once. CDR3 loop: CASRDGQISTEAFF. CDR3 DNA sequence: TGTGCCAGCAGAGACGGACAGATTTCCACTGAAGCTTTCTTT. The chain is built from TRBV6-1 and TRBJ1-1; possibly TRBD1 for D (6 bases). CDR3 length: 14 residues. Germline V gene data show CDR1 as MNHNS and CDR2 as SASEGT. Trimming left V 6 bases short and J 4 bases short, with 15 bases between.

This rearrangement joins TRBV2 to TRBJ2-6, with a possible D match to TRBD1 (6 bases). The CDR3 contains 14 residues. The V end was cut by 11 bases, the J end by 1 base, with 12 bases between. Germline CDR1 reads SNHLY; CDR2 reads FYNNEI. The CDR3 DNA reads as TGTGCCTGCCTCGGACAGTCTGGGGCCAACGTCCTGACTTTC. This translates into CACLGQSGANVLTF.

This rearrangement joins TRBV5-1 to TRBJ2-7; 13 bases line up with TRBD2. There are 17 residues in the CDR3. V trimming: 0 bases; J trimming: 5 bases; junction bases outside the gene matches: 8. Germline-derived CDR1 and CDR2 are SGHRS and YFSETQ. The CDR3 region is CASSLGTSGGGYHEQYF. DNA of the CDR3: TGCGCCAGCAGCTTGGGAACTAGCGGGGGGGGGTATCACGAGCAGTACTTC.

V usage is TRBV5-1 and J usage is TRBJ1-2; D possibly corresponds to TRBD1 (5 bases). The CDR3 runs to 15 residues. Germline V gene data show CDR1 as SGHRS and CDR2 as YFSETQ. Trimming cost V 5 bases and J 1 base, with 15 bases left between them. The CDR3 protein is CASRLGGEDNYGYTF. CDR3 DNA: TGCGCCAGCAGACTTGGGGGGGAGGATAACTATGGCTACACCTTC.

The chain uses TRBV6-1 and TRBJ1-2, with D possibly matching TRBD1 (6 bases). The CDR3 has 12 amino acids. V lost 11 bases and J lost 4, with 14 bases in between. Germline lookup yields CDR1 MNHNS and CDR2 SASEGT. The CDR3 spells CAGHLGGYGYTF. CDR3 DNA sequence: TGTGCCGGCCACCTAGGGGGCTATGGCTACACCTTC.

V usage is TRBV6-6 and J usage is TRBJ1-1, with 7 bases identical to TRBD1. Trimming cost V 7 bases and J 3 bases; bases outside gene matches: 5. From germline, CDR1 is MNHNY and CDR2 SVGAGI (reference sequence). The length of the CDR3 is 13 residues. The CDR3 spells CASIPQGYTEAFF. DNA for the CDR3: TGTGCCAGCATCCCACAGGGGTACACTGAAGCTTTCTTT.

J is TRBJ2-3 and V is TRBV29-1, with D maybe TRBD2 (5 bases). Germline CDR1 SQVTM, CDR2 ANQGSEA. The CDR3 length is 15 residues. Trimming pared 7 bases from V and 1 base from J, leaving 18 bases between. CDR3 sequence: CSAAPLDERTDTQYF. The CDR3, as DNA: TGCAGCGCTGCCCCACTAGACGAACGCACAGATACGCAGTATTTT.

In its sample, this clone was seen a few times. This sequence joins TRBV19 and TRBJ1-2, with D possibly matching TRBD1 (5 bases). CDR1 is LNHDA, CDR2 SQIVND, per germline (reference sequence). The CDR3 extends over 15 amino acids. Trimming left V 3 bases short and J 8 bases short, with 19 bases between. CDR3 DNA: TGTGCCAGTAGTATCGGGGGACCTCCCTTGGAGGGCTACACCTTC. The encoded protein is CASSIGGPPLEGYTF.